This T cell receptor beta chain emerged from a study of cytomegalovirus exposure and HLA in healthy donors. Vbeta (60) and Jbeta (13) primers were used in the PCR. The protocol was immunoSEQ multiplex PCR, while the TCRdb copy is restricted to in-frame clones and leaves out a portion. The sample holds about 120,000 clones; approximately 81% are singletons and the top ten take roughly 4.1%. Germline CDR1 is SGHRS and CDR2 is YFSETQ. The CDR3 loop spans 15 amino acids. Trimming stripped 6 bases from V and 2 bases from J, with 14 bases between. V usage is TRBV5-1 and J usage is TRBJ2-2; no clear D gene. The clonotype was recovered from a man aged 18-30 years in good health and CMV-seropositive. The specimen sequenced was PBMCs. The CDR3 is CASTNRAENTGELFF. As DNA, the CDR3 is TGCGCCAGCACGAACCGCGCGGAAAACACCGGGGAGCTGTTTTTT.